Each of the 27 T cell receptor beta chains below was sequenced from the same sample in a study of molecular identifiers for immune sequencing clone quantification. From the PCR reads, TCRdb called clonotypes with MiXCR, one entry per CDR3 protein. The sample contains approximately 500,000 distinct CDR3 sequences, about 26% of which appear only once. The sequencing sample was made of naive CD8+ T cells from blood, with Jurkat cell RNA spiked in. Subset reported: FACS-sorted CD8+CD4-CCR7+CD45RA+ naive T cells. These receptors came from a human donor in good health. Some libraries in this study had Jurkat cell RNA spiked in.

V and J are TRBV19 and TRBJ2-4; the D gene is possibly TRBD2 (6 bases). The germline V gene encodes CDR1 LNHDA and CDR2 SQIVND (reference sequence). The V gene lost 4 bases and the J gene lost 0 bases, with 10 bases spanning the gap. The CDR3 runs 15 residues. As DNA, the CDR3 is TGTGCCAGTAGTAACTGGGAGGAAGCCAAAAACATTCAGTACTTC. As protein: CASSNWEEAKNIQYF.

The chain couples TRBV6-5 to TRBJ1-4; 9 nucleotides match TRBD1. The CDR3 runs to 17 residues. V lost 0 bases, J lost 5 bases, and 7 bases stayed unmatched. Looked up from germline, CDR1 is MNHEY and CDR2 is SVGAGI. The CDR3 nucleotides are TGTGCCAGCAGTTACTCTACTGGACAGGGGTGGAATGAAAAACTGTTTTTT. This codes for CASSYSTGQGWNEKLFF.

In this sample, this clonotype turned up many times. J is TRBJ2-2 and V is TRBV19, with D hard to call. This CDR3 has 12 amino acids. CDR1 LNHDA and CDR2 SQIVND come from the germline V gene (reference sequence). Trimming cost V 6 bases and J 6 bases, with 8 bases left between them. CDR3 residues: CASRRLSGELFF. The CDR3, as DNA: TGTGCCAGTAGGAGGCTCTCCGGGGAGCTGTTTTTT.

The chain joins TRBV7-2 to TRBJ1-6; no reliable D call. The germline gives CDR1 SGHTA, CDR2 FQGNSA. This CDR3 is built from 13 residues. The V end was cut by 2 bases, the J end by 10 bases, with 9 bases between. In DNA, the CDR3 is TGTGCCAGCAGCTTAATCTCGGACTCACCCCTCCACTTT. This encodes CASSLISDSPLHF.

V usage is TRBV4-3 and J usage is TRBJ2-2; D may be TRBD1 (5 bases). The CDR3 runs to 18 residues. Germline V lookup: CDR1 LGHNA, CDR2 YSLEER. The germline V and J ends were trimmed by 4 bases and 1 base, with 19 bases remaining between them. This chain's CDR3 is CASSPAYRQIQNTGELFF. The CDR3 nucleotides are TGCGCCAGCAGCCCTGCTTACAGACAGATCCAGAACACCGGGGAGCTGTTTTTT.

Many counts were recorded for this clonotype. The CDR3, as DNA: TGTGCCAGCAGCGGGTCGGCTGAAAAACTGTTTTTT. As protein: CASSGSAEKLFF. The chain has TRBV7-9 and TRBJ1-4; D unresolved. Germline assignment: CDR1 SEHNR and CDR2 FQNEAQ (reference sequence). V lost 5 bases and J lost 7, with 8 bases in between. CDR3 length: 12 amino acids.

This clonotype has a handful of counts. The genes are TRBV11-2 and TRBJ1-1, with D possibly being TRBD1 (6 bases). The V end was cut by 4 bases, the J end by 7 bases, with 13 bases between. The germline CDR1 and CDR2 sequences are SGHAT and FQNNGV. The CDR3 runs 13 residues. The CDR3 coding sequence is TGTGCCAGCAGCTCAGGACAGACGAATGAAGCTTTCTTT. Translated: CASSSGQTNEAFF. Combining the CDR3 with reference TRBV11-2 and TRBJ1-1 gives the whole variable domain EAGVAQSPRYKIIEKRQSVAFWCNPISGHATLYWYQQILGQGPKLLIQFQNNGVVDDSQLPKDRFSAERLKGVDSTLKIQPAKLEDSAVYLCASSSGQTNEAFFGQGTRLTVV.

Comments on this clonotype: This may stem from a read error, because a much larger clone lies one nucleotide away. The chain combines TRBV20-1 with TRBJ2-7; D is unresolved. The V gene's germline CDR1 is DFQATT and CDR2 SNEGSKA (reference sequence). CDR3 length: 14 amino acids. V dropped 6 bases and J dropped 0 bases, with 15 bases sitting between them. The CDR3 here is CSAEVALSSYEQYF. CDR3 bases: TGCAGTGCCGAAGTGGCCCTGAGCTCCTACGAGCAGTACTTC.

This clonotype was counted only a few times. The rearrangement uses TRBV29-1 and TRBJ2-1; 7 bases are shared with TRBD2. The CDR3 contains 14 residues. The germline V gene has CDR1 SQVTM and CDR2 ANQGSEA. The V and J ends lost 4 bases and 5 bases, in that order; junction bases with no gene match: 8. Here the CDR3 reads CSVVLAGRNNEQFF. Here the CDR3 DNA reads TGCAGCGTTGTCTTAGCGGGCAGGAACAATGAGCAGTTCTTC.

This clonotype occurred many times. Written as DNA, the CDR3 is TGTGCCAGCAGCTCCCTCCGCGAGCAGTACTTC. This codes for CASSSLREQYF. The chain recombines TRBV5-8 with TRBJ2-7, with D unclear. Trimming left V 3 bases short and J 6 bases short, with 7 bases between. The V gene's germline CDR1 is SGHTS and CDR2 YDEGEE. The CDR3 length is 11 residues.

This clonotype was detected ten times or more. V gene TRBV12-3 or TRBV12-4 combines with J gene TRBJ2-3; perhaps TRBD1 as D (6 bases). The CDR3 loop spans 11 amino acids. With 9 bases removed from V and 8 bases from J, the gap between germline ends came to 12 bases. Written as DNA, the CDR3 is TGTGCCAGTCAGGGGCTGGGTACGCAGTATTTT. Residues: CASQGLGTQYF.

V and J are TRBV7-9 and TRBJ2-7, with 8 bases identical to TRBD1. V lost 4 bases, J lost 3 bases, and 8 bases stayed unmatched. Germline-derived CDR1 and CDR2 are SEHNR and FQNEAQ (reference sequence). CDR3 length: 15 amino acids. DNA for the CDR3: TGTGCCAGCAGCTCCCCCGGGACAGGCTTCTACGAGCAGTACTTC. Translated: CASSSPGTGFYEQYF.

Notes on this clonotype: This clone may be a read error of a much larger clone one base away. The genes are TRBV6-5 and TRBJ2-7; either TRBD1 or TRBD2 may supply D (5 bases each). This CDR3 contains 13 residues. V lost 7 bases to trimming and J lost 2 bases, with 12 bases between them. The germline V gene has CDR1 MNHEY and CDR2 SVGAGI. The CDR3 region is CASTLGRTYEQYF. DNA for the CDR3: TGTGCCAGCACCCTGGGACGTACCTACGAGCAGTACTTC.

Turning to this clonotype: A read error may be the cause here, since a much bigger clone is one base away. The genes are TRBV5-3 and TRBJ1-1; unclear D gene. TRBV5-3 is classed as an ORF, of uncertain function. This CDR3 has 15 amino acids. CDR3 region: CASKDGMWENTGAFF. In nucleotides, the CDR3 is TGTGCCAGCAAGGACGGTATGTGGGAGAACACTGGAGCTTTCTTT.

This clonotype was seen a handful of times. This chain uses TRBV3-1 with TRBJ1-1, with D possibly being TRBD1 (5 bases). Trimming shortened V by 5 bases and J by 4 bases, and 23 bases separated the two germline ends. The CDR3 has 17 residues. CDR1 LGHDT and CDR2 YNNKEL come from the germline V gene (reference sequence). The DNA of the CDR3 is TGTGCCAGCAGCACAGTCCCTATAAGTAGGGGCGCCACTGAAGCTTTCTTT. It codes for CASSTVPISRGATEAFF. The whole variable domain, remainder taken from reference TRBV3-1 and TRBJ1-1, is DTAVSQTPKYLVTQMGNDKSIKCEQNLGHDTMYWYKQDSKKFLKIMFSYNNKELIINETVPNRFSPKSPDKAHLNLHINSLELGDSAVYFCASSTVPISRGATEAFFGQGTRLTVV.

This sequence joins TRBV11-2 and TRBJ2-3, with D possibly TRBD1 on 5 matching bases. The germline gives CDR1 SGHAT, CDR2 FQNNGV. V was clipped by 1 base and J by 0 bases, with 11 bases between them. This CDR3 contains 16 residues. CDR3 DNA sequence: TGTGCCAGCAGCTTAGTAGCAGGGTCAAGCACAGATACGCAGTATTTT. Translated, it gives CASSLVAGSSTDTQYF.

Only a few counts were recorded for this clonotype. The rearrangement links TRBV13 to TRBJ2-3; TRBD1 agrees at 9 bases. From germline, CDR1 is PRHDT and CDR2 FYEKMQ (reference sequence). The trim removed 2 bases at V and 3 bases at J, leaving 3 bases unmatched. This CDR3 is built from 15 residues. The CDR3 bases are TGTGCCAGCAGCTTAAAGGGACAGGGAACAGATACGCAGTATTTT. Its protein product is CASSLKGQGTDTQYF.

This clonotype was recorded at least ten times. The genes are TRBV28 and TRBJ2-7; 8 nucleotides match TRBD1. The CDR3 runs 14 residues. J lost 3 bases, V lost 5 bases, and 6 bases had no gene match. Germline values: CDR1 MDHEN, CDR2 SYDVKM. The CDR3 coding sequence is TGTGCCAGCAGTCAATTCGGACAGGGCTACGAGCAGTACTTC. It yields the protein CASSQFGQGYEQYF.

This clonotype was seen repeatedly, ten times or more. The V and J genes are TRBV28 and TRBJ1-5; D gene ambiguous. From germline, CDR1 is MDHEN and CDR2 SYDVKM. CDR3 length: 13 amino acids. The V and J ends lost 3 bases and 2 bases respectively, with 5 bases between them. The CDR3 loop is CASSFWGNQPQHF. CDR3 bases: TGTGCCAGCAGTTTCTGGGGCAATCAGCCCCAGCATTTT.

This chain joins TRBV24-1 and TRBJ2-6; possibly TRBD2 for D (6 bases). Trimming shortened V by 2 bases and J by 0 bases, and 7 bases separated the two germline ends. CDR1 and CDR2 from the germline V gene are KGHDR and SFDVKD. This CDR3 region has 16 residues. The DNA of the CDR3 is TGTGCCACCAGTGATTCCGGGAGCTCTGGGGCCAACGTCCTGACTTTC. This sequence encodes CATSDSGSSGANVLTF.

The sample holds many counts of this clonotype. The chain has TRBV2 and TRBJ2-4; the D gene is possibly TRBD1 (5 bases). Trimming removed 4 bases at V and 0 bases at J, with 10 bases between. Per the germline V gene, CDR1 is SNHLY and CDR2 is FYNNEI. This CDR3 spans 15 amino acids. The CDR3 protein is CASSGGSIAKNIQYF. Here the CDR3 DNA reads TGTGCCAGCAGTGGGGGCAGTATAGCCAAAAACATTCAGTACTTC.

This clonotype has ten or more counts. This chain connects TRBV6-6 to TRBJ2-3, with D possibly TRBD2 on 5 matching bases. The CDR3 extends over 16 amino acids. From germline, CDR1 is MNHNY and CDR2 SVGAGI (reference sequence). The V and J ends lost 0 bases and 1 base respectively, with 11 bases between them. The CDR3 nucleotides read TGTGCCAGCAGTTACTCGAACCCGAGGGGCACAGATACGCAGTATTTT. This gives the protein CASSYSNPRGTDTQYF.

This clonotype turned up a few times. DNA of the CDR3: TGTGCCACCAGTGATCCAGCCGGGACCCATGGACCAGATACGCAGTATTTT. Protein sequence: CATSDPAGTHGPDTQYF. The gene calls are TRBV24-1 and TRBJ2-3, with D perhaps being TRBD1 or TRBD2 (5 bases each). Germline CDR1 reads KGHDR; CDR2 reads SFDVKD. CDR3 length: 17 amino acids. V was cut by 3 bases and J by 4 bases, with 19 bases left in between.

To note about this clonotype: As the CDR3 is not closed by the conserved phenylalanine or tryptophan, this likely results from a read error. The chain links TRBV7-9 to TRBJ2-5; a possible D gene is TRBD1 (6 bases). The length of the CDR3 is 15 residues. V gave up 2 bases and J gave up 0 bases, with 10 bases separating them. In germline, CDR1 is SEHNR, CDR2 FQNEAQ (reference sequence). The CDR3 bases are TGTGCCAGCAGCTTAAGTAGGGGGAACCAAGAGACCCAGTACTAC. It encodes CASSLSRGNQETQYY.

This clonotype was seen ten or more times. This chain uses TRBV30 with TRBJ2-1; perhaps D is TRBD1 or TRBD2 (5 bases each). The V end was cut by 2 bases, the J end by 8 bases, with 10 bases between. The V gene's germline CDR1 is GTSNPN and CDR2 SVGIG (reference sequence). The CDR3 loop spans 12 amino acids. In DNA form, the CDR3 reads TGTGCCTGGAGTACTGTGGGGGATGAGCAGTTCTTC. This translates into CAWSTVGDEQFF.

The chain recombines TRBV5-1 with TRBJ2-6; D is unresolved. Germline CDR1 is SGHRS and CDR2 is YFSETQ. V lost 4 bases and J 2 bases, leaving 7 bases between the germline ends. CDR3 length: 14 amino acids. The CDR3 here is CASSPETGANVLTF. As DNA, the CDR3 is TGCGCCAGCAGCCCGGAGACTGGGGCCAACGTCCTGACTTTC. Using reference TRBV5-1 and TRBJ2-6 for the parts outside the CDR3, the full variable domain is KAGVTQTPRYLIKTRGQQVTLSCSPISGHRSVSWYQQTPGQGLQFLFEYFSETQRNKGNFPGRFSGRQFSNSRSEMNVSTLELGDSALYLCASSPETGANVLTFGAGSRLTVL.

This clonotype was counted only a few times. The J gene is TRBJ2-5, the V gene TRBV27, with D maybe TRBD1 (5 bases). Germline CDR1 MNHEY, CDR2 SMNVEV (reference sequence). The CDR3 covers 15 residues. V was shortened by 8 bases and J by 6 bases, with 22 bases between the two germline ends. This CDR3 reads CASRLDIGPGQTQYF. The CDR3 nucleotides read TGTGCCAGCCGCCTGGACATTGGCCCCGGTCAGACCCAGTACTTC.